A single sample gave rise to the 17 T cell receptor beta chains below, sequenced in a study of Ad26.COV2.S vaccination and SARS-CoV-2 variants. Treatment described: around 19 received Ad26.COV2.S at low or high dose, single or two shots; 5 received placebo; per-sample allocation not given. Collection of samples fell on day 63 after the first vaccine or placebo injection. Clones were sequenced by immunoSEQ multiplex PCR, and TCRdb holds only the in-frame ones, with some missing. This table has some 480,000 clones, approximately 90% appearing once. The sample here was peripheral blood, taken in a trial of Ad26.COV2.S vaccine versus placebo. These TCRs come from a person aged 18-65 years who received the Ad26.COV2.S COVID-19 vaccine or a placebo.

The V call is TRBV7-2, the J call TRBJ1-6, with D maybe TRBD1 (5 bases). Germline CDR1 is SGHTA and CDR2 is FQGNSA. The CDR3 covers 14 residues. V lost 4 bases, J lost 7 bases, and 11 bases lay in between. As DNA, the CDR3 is TGTGCCAGCAGCTCGGCAGGGTCAAATTCACCCCTCCACTTT. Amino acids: CASSSAGSNSPLHF.

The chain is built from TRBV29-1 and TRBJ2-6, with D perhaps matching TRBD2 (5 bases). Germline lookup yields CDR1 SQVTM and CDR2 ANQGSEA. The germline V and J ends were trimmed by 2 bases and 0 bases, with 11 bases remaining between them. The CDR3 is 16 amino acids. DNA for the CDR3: TGCAGCGTTGAAACCCTAGGGAGCTCTGGGGCCAACGTCCTGACTTTC. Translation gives CSVETLGSSGANVLTF.

The CDR3 spells CASSSSPGNTIYF. The DNA of the CDR3 is TGTGCCAGCAGCTCGTCCCCTGGAAACACCATATATTTT. This rearrangement joins TRBV11-3 to TRBJ1-3; D not certain. Trimming left V 4 bases short and J 2 bases short, with 6 bases between. The length of the CDR3 is 13 residues. Germline V gene lookup returns CDR1 SGHNT and CDR2 YENEEA.

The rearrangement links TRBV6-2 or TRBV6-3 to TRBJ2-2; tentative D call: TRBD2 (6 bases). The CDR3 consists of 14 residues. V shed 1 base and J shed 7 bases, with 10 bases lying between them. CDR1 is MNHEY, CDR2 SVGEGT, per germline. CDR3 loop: CASSYLRDSGELFF. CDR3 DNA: TGTGCCAGCAGTTACTTGCGGGATAGCGGGGAGCTGTTTTTT.

The CDR3 DNA is TGTGCCAGCAGCCCAACAGGGCAGGGCACAGATACGCAGTATTTT. Its protein product is CASSPTGQGTDTQYF. This chain uses TRBV11-2 with TRBJ2-3, with D perhaps matching TRBD1 (6 bases). Germline V gene data show CDR1 as SGHAT and CDR2 as FQNNGV. V gave up 5 bases and J gave up 1 base, with 13 bases separating them. The CDR3 contains 15 residues.

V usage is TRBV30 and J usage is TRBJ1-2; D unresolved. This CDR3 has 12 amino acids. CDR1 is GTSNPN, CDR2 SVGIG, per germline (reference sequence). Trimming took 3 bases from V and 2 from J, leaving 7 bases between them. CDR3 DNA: TGTGCCTGGAGGGCACCGAACTATGGCTACACCTTC. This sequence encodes CAWRAPNYGYTF.

In DNA, the CDR3 is TGTGCGGGGTGGGGAGGCGGCTACACCTTC. Translation: CAGWGGGYTF. This chain joins TRBV30 and TRBJ1-2; D is uncertain. CDR3 size: 10 residues. CDR1 and CDR2 from the germline V gene are GTSNPN and SVGIG (reference sequence).

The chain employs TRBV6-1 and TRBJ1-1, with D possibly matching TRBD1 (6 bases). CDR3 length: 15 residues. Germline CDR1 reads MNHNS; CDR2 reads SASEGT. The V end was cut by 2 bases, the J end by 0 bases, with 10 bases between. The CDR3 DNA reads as TGTGCCAGCAGTGAACCAGGGGCGATGAACACTGAAGCTTTCTTT. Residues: CASSEPGAMNTEAFF.

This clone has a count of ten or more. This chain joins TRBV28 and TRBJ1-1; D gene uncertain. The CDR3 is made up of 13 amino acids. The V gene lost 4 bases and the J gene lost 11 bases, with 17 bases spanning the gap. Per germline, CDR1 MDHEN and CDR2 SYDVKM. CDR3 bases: TGTGCCAGCAGTTCAGTAAGGGAGACTGGGGCTTTCTTT. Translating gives CASSSVRETGAFF.

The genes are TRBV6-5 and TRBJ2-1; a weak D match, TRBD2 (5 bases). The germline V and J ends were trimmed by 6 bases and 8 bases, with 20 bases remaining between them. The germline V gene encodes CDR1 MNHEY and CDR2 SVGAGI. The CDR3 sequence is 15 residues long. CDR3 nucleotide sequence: TGTGCCAGCAGCGAGCTAGGGAGCGTGGTCGATGAGCAGTTCTTC. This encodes CASSELGSVVDEQFF.

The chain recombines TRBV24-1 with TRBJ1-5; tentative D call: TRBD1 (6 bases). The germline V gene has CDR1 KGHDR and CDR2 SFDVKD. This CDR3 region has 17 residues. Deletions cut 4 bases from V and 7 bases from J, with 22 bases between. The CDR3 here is CATSDSSGGARRQPQHF. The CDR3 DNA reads TGTGCCACCAGTGACTCCAGCGGGGGGGCGAGGCGACAGCCCCAGCATTTT.

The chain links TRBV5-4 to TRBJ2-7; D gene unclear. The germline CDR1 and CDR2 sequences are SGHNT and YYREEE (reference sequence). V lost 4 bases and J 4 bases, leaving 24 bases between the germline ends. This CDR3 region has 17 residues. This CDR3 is CASSPPRSLTGRYEQYF. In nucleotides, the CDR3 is TGTGCCAGCAGCCCCCCCCGTTCATTGACCGGGCGATACGAGCAGTACTTC.

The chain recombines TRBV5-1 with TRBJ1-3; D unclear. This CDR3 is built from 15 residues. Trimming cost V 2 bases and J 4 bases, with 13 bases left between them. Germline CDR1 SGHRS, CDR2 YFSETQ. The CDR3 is CASSFGPPPGNTIYF. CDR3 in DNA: TGCGCCAGCAGCTTCGGACCGCCTCCGGGAAACACCATATATTTT.

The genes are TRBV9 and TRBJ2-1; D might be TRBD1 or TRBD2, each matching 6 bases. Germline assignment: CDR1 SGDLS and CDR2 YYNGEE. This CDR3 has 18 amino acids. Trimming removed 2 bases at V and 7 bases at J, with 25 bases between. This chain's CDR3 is CASSVWMGGDSSPNEQFF. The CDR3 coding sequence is TGTGCCAGCAGCGTTTGGATGGGGGGCGACTCCTCGCCGAATGAGCAGTTCTTC.

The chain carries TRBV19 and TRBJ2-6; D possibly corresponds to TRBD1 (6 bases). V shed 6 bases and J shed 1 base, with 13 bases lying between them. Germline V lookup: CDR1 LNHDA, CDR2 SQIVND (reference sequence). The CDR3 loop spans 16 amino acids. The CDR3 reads CASSTLTGSGANVLTF. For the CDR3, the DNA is TGTGCCAGTAGCACACTTACAGGGTCTGGGGCCAACGTCCTGACTTTC.

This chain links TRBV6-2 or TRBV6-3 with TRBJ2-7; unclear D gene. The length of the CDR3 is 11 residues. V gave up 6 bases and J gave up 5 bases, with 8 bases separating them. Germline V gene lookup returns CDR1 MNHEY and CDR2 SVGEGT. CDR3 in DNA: TGTGCCAGCAGCCAACTCGACGAGCAGTACTTC. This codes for CASSQLDEQYF.

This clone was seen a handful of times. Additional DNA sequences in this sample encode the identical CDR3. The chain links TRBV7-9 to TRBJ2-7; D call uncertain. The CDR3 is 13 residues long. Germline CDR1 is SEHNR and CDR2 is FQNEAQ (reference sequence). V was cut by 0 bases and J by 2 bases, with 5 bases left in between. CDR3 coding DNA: TGTGCCAGCAGCTTAGCCGGAGCCTACGAGCAGTACTTC. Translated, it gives CASSLAGAYEQYF.